The 29 T cell receptor beta chains listed next were all sequenced from one sample in a study of shared clonotypes between healthy human individuals. Clones were sequenced by immunoSEQ multiplex PCR, and TCRdb holds only the in-frame ones, with some missing. The table shows about 2,500,000 clones, with just over 90% occurring only once. The sequencing sample was made of naive CD4+ T cells sorted from blood. Subset reported: CD45RA+ positively selected. The receptors come from a young man in good health.

The V and J genes are TRBV28 and TRBJ1-2, with D uncertain. V was clipped by 5 bases and J by 2 bases, with 12 bases between them. The CDR3 runs to 14 residues. CDR1 MDHEN and CDR2 SYDVKM come from the germline V gene. CDR3 in DNA: TGTGCCAGCAGTACTTCCTCACCCAACTATGGCTACACCTTC. It translates to CASSTSSPNYGYTF.

The J gene is TRBJ2-1, the V gene TRBV10-1; 7 bases agree with TRBD2. Germline V gives CDR1 WNHNN, CDR2 SYGVQD (reference sequence). The CDR3 extends over 13 amino acids. Trimming removed 2 bases from V and 9 bases from J; junction bases left unmatched: 4. The chain's CDR3 is CASSEGGVGEQFF. CDR3 in DNA: TGCGCCAGCAGTGAGGGGGGGGTCGGTGAGCAGTTCTTC.

The V call is TRBV7-8, the J call TRBJ1-4; weak D call: TRBD1 (5 bases). Looked up from germline, CDR1 is SGHVS and CDR2 is FQNEAQ. This CDR3 is built from 14 residues. Trimming left V 5 bases short and J 5 bases short, with 12 bases between. CDR3 sequence reads: CASSLLGTNEKLFF. CDR3 coding DNA: TGTGCCAGCAGCCTCCTGGGGACCAATGAAAAACTGTTTTTT. The full variable domain, in which reference TRBV7-8 and TRBJ1-4 provide the parts outside the CDR3, is GAGVSQSPRYKVAKRGQDVALRCDPISGHVSLFWYQQALGQGPEFLTYFQNEAQLDKSGLPSDRFFAERPEGSVSTLKIQRTQQEDSAVYLCASSLLGTNEKLFFGSGTQLSVL.

The chain uses TRBV10-2 and TRBJ1-1, with D perhaps matching TRBD1 (6 bases). This CDR3 is 14 amino acids long. With 5 bases removed from V and 0 bases from J, the gap between germline ends came to 10 bases. The V gene's germline CDR1 is WSHSY and CDR2 SAAADI. The DNA of the CDR3 is TGCGCCAGCAGTCGACAGGCCGTGAACACTGAAGCTTTCTTT. Protein sequence: CASSRQAVNTEAFF.

This clone was seen once. The chain recombines TRBV12-5 with TRBJ2-3; no definite D call. Per germline, CDR1 LGHNT and CDR2 FRNRAP. This CDR3 is built from 14 residues. The V gene lost 1 base and the J gene lost 9 bases, with 14 bases spanning the gap. The CDR3 sequence is CASGLGNLGGTQYF. The CDR3 nucleotides are TGTGCTAGTGGTTTGGGCAACTTGGGTGGGACGCAGTATTTT.

The chain carries TRBV11-2 and TRBJ2-5, with D unclear. The V end was cut by 7 bases, the J end by 7 bases, with 13 bases between. CDR3 length: 12 amino acids. CDR1 and CDR2 from the germline V gene are SGHAT and FQNNGV. The CDR3 DNA is TGTGCCAGCACCCTTTTAGAAGGGACCCAGTACTTC. Translating it yields CASTLLEGTQYF.

The genes are TRBV11-2 and TRBJ2-2; D gene unclear. Per germline, CDR1 SGHAT and CDR2 FQNNGV. CDR3 size: 13 residues. Between the trimmed V and J ends, which lost 3 bases and 5 bases, there was a span of 7 bases. Here the CDR3 reads CASSLKRTGELFF. The CDR3 region has the DNA TGTGCCAGCAGCTTGAAACGGACCGGGGAGCTGTTTTTT.

J is TRBJ2-7 and V is TRBV10-3; D tentatively reads TRBD1 or TRBD2 (5 bases each). CDR3 length: 14 residues. With 6 bases removed from V and 5 bases from J, the gap between germline ends came to 17 bases. CDR1 and CDR2 (germline): ENHRY, SYGVKD. Written as DNA, the CDR3 is TGTGCCATCAGCAAGGGACCATCCGGCGACGAGCAGTACTTC. Protein sequence: CAISKGPSGDEQYF.

This chain joins TRBV9 and TRBJ2-3, with 10 positions matching TRBD2. The germline gives CDR1 SGDLS, CDR2 YYNGEE. The CDR3 length is 18 residues. V gave up 3 bases and J gave up 0 bases; unmatched junction bases: 10. The CDR3 bases are TGTGCCAGCAGCGGATTTCCCTTAGCGGGGGGTAGCACAGATACGCAGTATTTT. This encodes CASSGFPLAGGSTDTQYF. Full variable domain (rest looked up from reference TRBV9 and TRBJ2-3): DSGVTQTPKHLITATGQRVTLRCSPRSGDLSVYWYQQSLDQGLQFLIQYYNGEERAKGNILERFSAQQFPDLHSELNLSSLELGDSALYFCASSGFPLAGGSTDTQYFGPGTRLTVL.

The chain recombines TRBV7-2 with TRBJ2-1, with 10 bases matching TRBD2. The V segment lost 4 bases and the J segment 3 bases; nucleotides outside the gene matches: 6. Germline V lookup: CDR1 SGHTA, CDR2 FQGNSA. The CDR3 is made up of 16 amino acids. The DNA for the CDR3 is TGTGCCAGCAGCTCGGTAGCGGGAGGCAGCTACAATGAGCAGTTCTTC. It yields the protein CASSSVAGGSYNEQFF.

The rearrangement uses TRBV12-1 and TRBJ2-3. TRBV12-1 is listed as a pseudogene. This CDR3 has 14 amino acids. CDR3 sequence (DNA): TGTGCCAGCAGCTTTGGCGCAGACACAGATACGCAGTATTTT. It translates to CASSFGADTDTQYF.

In its sample, this clone was seen a few times. The same CDR3 arises from other DNA sequences in this sample as well. The rearrangement links TRBV18 to TRBJ1-1, with 7 nucleotides matching TRBD1. Looked up from germline, CDR1 is KGHSH and CDR2 is LQKENI. V dropped 4 bases and J dropped 1; count of bases not matched to a gene: 3. The CDR3 totals 14 residues. CDR3: CASSLGQANTEAFF. The CDR3 coding sequence is TGTGCCAGCTCACTTGGACAGGCGAACACTGAAGCTTTCTTT.

This clone was found a few times. The DNA of the CDR3 is TGTGCCAGCAAGGCAGGGAACACTGAAGCTTTCTTT. This sequence encodes CASKAGNTEAFF. J is TRBJ1-1 and V is TRBV7-4; no clear D gene. Germline-derived CDR1 and CDR2 are SGHVT and SQSDAQ. The CDR3 runs to 12 residues. Trimming cost V 7 bases and J 1 base, with 7 bases left between them.

This rearrangement joins TRBV27 to TRBJ2-7; a possible D gene is TRBD1 (6 bases). The V gene lost 5 bases and the J gene lost 0 bases, with 11 bases spanning the gap. The CDR3 runs to 14 residues. Germline CDR1 reads MNHEY; CDR2 reads SMNVEV (reference sequence). This chain's CDR3 is CASSPGTSSYEQYF. The CDR3 nucleotides are TGTGCCAGCAGTCCTGGGACAAGCTCCTACGAGCAGTACTTC.

As for this clone: This CDR3 is also generated by other DNA sequences in the sample. The CDR3 here is CASSLVESSYNSPLHF. In nucleotides, the CDR3 is TGCGCCAGCAGCTTGGTTGAGAGCTCCTATAATTCACCCCTCCACTTT. The chain couples TRBV5-1 to TRBJ1-6; D not resolved. The V and J ends lost 0 bases and 0 bases respectively, with 7 bases between them. Germline CDR1 SGHRS, CDR2 YFSETQ. The CDR3 totals 16 residues.

This clone was detected a few times. CDR3 protein: CASSISSLAEAFF. The CDR3 DNA follows: TGTGCCAGTAGTATAAGTTCACTGGCTGAAGCTTTCTTT. The rearrangement links TRBV19 to TRBJ1-1; D gene unclear. This CDR3 contains 13 residues. Per germline, CDR1 LNHDA and CDR2 SQIVND (reference sequence). Between the trimmed V and J ends, which lost 2 bases and 6 bases, there was a span of 10 bases.

The chain employs TRBV10-2 and TRBJ1-2; D is perhaps TRBD1 (6 bases). This CDR3 has 12 amino acids. Trimming removed 7 bases at V and 6 bases at J, with 12 bases between. Germline CDR1 WSHSY, CDR2 SAAADI. CDR3 DNA sequence: TGCGCCAGCATAGGGGCAGGGGATGGCTACACCTTC. It translates to CASIGAGDGYTF.

The chain couples TRBV7-2 to TRBJ2-7; D gene uncertain. V was trimmed by 1 base and J by 7 bases, leaving 11 bases between them. Looked up from germline, CDR1 is SGHTA and CDR2 is FQGNSA. The CDR3 contains 13 residues. CDR3 amino acids: CASSLDVLMEQYF. CDR3 coding DNA: TGTGCCAGCAGCTTAGATGTCCTAATGGAGCAGTACTTC. Together with reference TRBV7-2 and TRBJ2-7, the CDR3 gives the full variable domain: GAGVSQSPSNKVTEKGKDVELRCDPISGHTALYWYRQSLGQGLEFLIYFQGNSAPDKSGLPSDRFSAERTGGSVSTLTIQRTQQEDSAVYLCASSLDVLMEQYFGPGTRLTVT.

The V and J genes are TRBV25-1 and TRBJ1-2; perhaps TRBD1 as D (5 bases). Deletions cut 6 bases from V and 2 bases from J, with 13 bases between. CDR1 is MGHDK and CDR2 is SYGVNS in the germline V gene. CDR3 length equals 14 residues. The CDR3 loop is CASSQMGGNYGYTF. CDR3 nucleotide sequence: TGTGCCAGCAGCCAAATGGGGGGGAACTATGGCTACACCTTC.

V usage is TRBV2 and J usage is TRBJ2-6, with D tentatively TRBD1 (6 bases). Germline CDR1 SNHLY, CDR2 FYNNEI. Trimming took 7 bases from V and 3 from J, leaving 7 bases between them. The CDR3 is made up of 13 amino acids. CDR3 DNA: TGTGCCAGCACAGGGGATGGGGCCAACGTCCTGACTTTC. This sequence encodes CASTGDGANVLTF. Full variable domain (missing parts from reference TRBV2 and TRBJ2-6): EPEVTQTPSHQVTQMGQEVILRCVPISNHLYFYWYRQILGQKVEFLVSFYNNEISEKSEIFDDQFSVERPDGSNFTLKIRSTKLEDSAMYFCASTGDGANVLTFGAGSRLTVL.

Turning to this clone: The sample has other DNA sequences that encode this CDR3 too. The CDR3 loop is CASSRGLETQYF. For the CDR3, the DNA is TGTGCCAGCAGCCGGGGGCTGGAGACCCAGTACTTC. The V call is TRBV5-4, the J call TRBJ2-5; D is possibly TRBD1 or TRBD2 (6 bases each). In germline, CDR1 is SGHNT, CDR2 YYREEE (reference sequence). V was trimmed by 4 bases and J by 5 bases, leaving 9 bases between them. The CDR3 covers 12 residues.

This clone was found once. This rearrangement joins TRBV5-4 to TRBJ1-2, with TRBD1 identical over 10 bases. Trimming at V came to 0 bases and at J to 5 bases, leaving 13 bases not matched to a gene. CDR3 length: 18 amino acids. Germline loops: CDR1 SGHNT, CDR2 YYREEE (reference sequence). The CDR3 nucleotides are TGTGCCAGCAGCTTGGGAGTGTGGAGACAGGGGGCGAGTTATGGCTACACCTTC. It is translated as CASSLGVWRQGASYGYTF.

The V gene is TRBV23-1, the J gene TRBJ2-3, with D unclear. TRBV23-1 is given ORF status, its function remaining uncertain. V dropped 0 bases and J dropped 2 bases, with 3 bases sitting between them. This CDR3 is 13 amino acids long. This CDR3 reads CASSQSLTDTQYF. CDR3 nucleotides: TGCGCCAGCAGTCAATCTCTCACAGATACGCAGTATTTT.

The chain combines TRBV2 with TRBJ2-5, with D possibly TRBD1 on 6 matching bases. The end of the DNA aligns better with TRBJ2-7, so the J call may be wrong. The CDR3 spans 15 residues. Germline CDR1 SNHLY, CDR2 FYNNEI. CDR3 DNA: TGTGCCAGCAGCTTCGACAGGACTGGTACCTACGAGCAGTACTTC. Amino acid sequence: CASSFDRTGTYEQYF.

The chain couples TRBV10-3 to TRBJ2-2; 10 positions match TRBD2. Germline loops: CDR1 ENHRY, CDR2 SYGVKD. The CDR3 is 14 amino acids. J lost 5 bases, V lost 6 bases, and 3 bases had no gene match. CDR3 sequence (DNA): TGTGCCATCAGCGGACTAGCGGATACCGGGGAGCTGTTTTTT. This translates into CAISGLADTGELFF.

Written as DNA, the CDR3 is TGTGCCAGCAGTGGGACGGGGAGCACAGATACGCAGTATTTT. Translating gives CASSGTGSTDTQYF. V usage is TRBV25-1 and J usage is TRBJ2-3, with D tentatively TRBD2 (5 bases). The CDR3 spans 14 residues. Germline CDR1 is MGHDK and CDR2 is SYGVNS. V shed 4 bases and J shed 0 bases, with 8 bases lying between them.

This chain joins TRBV28 and TRBJ2-1; 8 nucleotides line up with TRBD1. CDR1 is MDHEN and CDR2 is SYDVKM in the germline V gene. The CDR3 length is 13 residues. V shed 7 bases and J 2 bases; nucleotides not matched to a gene: 1. This CDR3 reads CASTGGAYNEQFF. The CDR3 DNA reads as TGTGCCAGCACAGGGGGCGCCTACAATGAGCAGTTCTTC. Variable domain in full (rest from reference TRBV28 and TRBJ2-1): DVKVTQSSRYLVKRTGEKVFLECVQDMDHENMFWYRQDPGLGLRLIYFSYDVKMKEKGDIPEGYSVSREKKERFSLILESASTNQTSMYLCASTGGAYNEQFFGPGTRLTVL.

The V and J genes are TRBV19 and TRBJ2-7, with TRBD2 matching 8 bases. V gave up 3 bases and J gave up 7 bases; unmatched junction bases: 11. Per germline, CDR1 LNHDA and CDR2 SQIVND (reference sequence). The CDR3 is 15 amino acids. The DNA for the CDR3 is TGTGCCAGTAGTATCCGCCCAGCGGGAGCTGGGGAGCAGTACTTC. It encodes CASSIRPAGAGEQYF.

The rearrangement uses TRBV10-1 and TRBJ2-1; tentatively, D is TRBD2 (7 bases). This CDR3 has 16 residues. CDR1 and CDR2 (germline): WNHNN, SYGVQD (reference sequence). V lost 4 bases and J lost 2, with 15 bases in between. The CDR3 reads CASSARLGGPYNEQFF. The CDR3 DNA is TGCGCCAGCAGTGCTCGACTGGGGGGGCCCTACAATGAGCAGTTCTTC.